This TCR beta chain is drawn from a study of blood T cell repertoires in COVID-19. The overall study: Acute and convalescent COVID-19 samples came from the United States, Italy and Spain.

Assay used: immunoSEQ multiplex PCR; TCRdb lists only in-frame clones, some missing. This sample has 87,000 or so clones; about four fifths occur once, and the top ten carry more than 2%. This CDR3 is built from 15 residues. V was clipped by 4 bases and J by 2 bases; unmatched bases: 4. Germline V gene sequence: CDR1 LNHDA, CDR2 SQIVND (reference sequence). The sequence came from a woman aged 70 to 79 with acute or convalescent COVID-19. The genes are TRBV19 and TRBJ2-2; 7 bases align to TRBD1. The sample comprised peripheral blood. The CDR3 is CASSTGTVNTGELFF. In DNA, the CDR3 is TGTGCCAGTAGTACCGGGACAGTAAACACCGGGGAGCTGTTTTTT.